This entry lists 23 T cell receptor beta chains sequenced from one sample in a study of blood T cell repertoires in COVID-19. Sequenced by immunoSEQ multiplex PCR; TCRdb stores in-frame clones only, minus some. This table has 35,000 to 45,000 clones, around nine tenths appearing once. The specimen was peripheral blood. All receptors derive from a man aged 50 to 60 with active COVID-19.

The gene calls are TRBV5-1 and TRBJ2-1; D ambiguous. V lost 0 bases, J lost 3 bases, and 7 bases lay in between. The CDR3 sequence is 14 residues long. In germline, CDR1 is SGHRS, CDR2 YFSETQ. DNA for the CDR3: TGCGCCAGCAGCTTGGCCGACTTCTACAATGAGCAGTTCTTC. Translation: CASSLADFYNEQFF. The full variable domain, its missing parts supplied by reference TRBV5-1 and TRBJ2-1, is KAGVTQTPRYLIKTRGQQVTLSCSPISGHRSVSWYQQTPGQGLQFLFEYFSETQRNKGNFPGRFSGRQFSNSRSEMNVSTLELGDSALYLCASSLADFYNEQFFGPGTRLTVL.

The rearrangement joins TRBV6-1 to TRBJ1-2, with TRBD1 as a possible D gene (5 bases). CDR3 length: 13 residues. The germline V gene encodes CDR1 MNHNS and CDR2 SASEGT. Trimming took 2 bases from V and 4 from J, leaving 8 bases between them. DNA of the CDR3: TGTGCCAGCAGTGAAACAGGAACCTATGGCTACACCTTC. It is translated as CASSETGTYGYTF.

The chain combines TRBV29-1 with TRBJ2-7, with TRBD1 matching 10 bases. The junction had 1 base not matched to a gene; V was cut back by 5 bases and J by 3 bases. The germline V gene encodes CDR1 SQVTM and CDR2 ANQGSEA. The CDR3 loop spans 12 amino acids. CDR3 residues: CSVWTGGYEQYF. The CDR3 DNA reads TGCAGCGTTTGGACAGGGGGCTACGAGCAGTACTTC.

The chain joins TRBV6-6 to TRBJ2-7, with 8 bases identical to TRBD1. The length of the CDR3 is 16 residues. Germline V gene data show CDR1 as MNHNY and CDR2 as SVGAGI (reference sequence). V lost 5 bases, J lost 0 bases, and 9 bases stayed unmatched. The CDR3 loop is CASSTTGTGGSYEQYF. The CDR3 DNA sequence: TGTGCCAGCAGTACCACCGGGACAGGCGGCTCCTACGAGCAGTACTTC.

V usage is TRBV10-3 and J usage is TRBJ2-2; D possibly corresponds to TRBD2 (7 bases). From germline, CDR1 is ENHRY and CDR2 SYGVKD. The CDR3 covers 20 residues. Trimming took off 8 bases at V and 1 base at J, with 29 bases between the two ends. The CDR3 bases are TGTGCCATCCCCCGGGACATTCTTCTCTCCGGGACTAAGAACACCGGGGAGCTGTTTTTT. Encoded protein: CAIPRDILLSGTKNTGELFF.

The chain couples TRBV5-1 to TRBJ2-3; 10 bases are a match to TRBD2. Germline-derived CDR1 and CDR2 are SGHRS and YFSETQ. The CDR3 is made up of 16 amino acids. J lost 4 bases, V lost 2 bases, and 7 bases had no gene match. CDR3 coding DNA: TGCGCCAGCAGCTTCGGGACTAGCGTGTATGCAGATACGCAGTATTTT. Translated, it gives CASSFGTSVYADTQYF.

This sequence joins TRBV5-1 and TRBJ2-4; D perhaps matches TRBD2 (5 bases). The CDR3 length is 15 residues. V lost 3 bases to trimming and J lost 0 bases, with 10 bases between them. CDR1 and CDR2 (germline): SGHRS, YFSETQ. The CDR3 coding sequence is TGCGCCAGCAGCTACGGAGGCCTAGCCAAAAACATTCAGTACTTC. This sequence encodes CASSYGGLAKNIQYF.

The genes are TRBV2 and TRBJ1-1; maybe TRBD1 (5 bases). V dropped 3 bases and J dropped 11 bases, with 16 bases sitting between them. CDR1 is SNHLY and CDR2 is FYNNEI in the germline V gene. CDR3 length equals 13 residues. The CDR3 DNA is TGTGCCAGCAGTGACATCCAGGGAGGGCAGGCTTTCTTT. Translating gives CASSDIQGGQAFF.

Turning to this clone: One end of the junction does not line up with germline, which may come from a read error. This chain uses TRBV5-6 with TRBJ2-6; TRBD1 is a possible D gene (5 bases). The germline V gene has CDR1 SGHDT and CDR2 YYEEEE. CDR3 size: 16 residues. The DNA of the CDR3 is TGTACCAGCAGCTTGGCAGGGAACACTGGGGCCAACGTCCTGACTTTC. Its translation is CTSSLAGNTGANVLTF.

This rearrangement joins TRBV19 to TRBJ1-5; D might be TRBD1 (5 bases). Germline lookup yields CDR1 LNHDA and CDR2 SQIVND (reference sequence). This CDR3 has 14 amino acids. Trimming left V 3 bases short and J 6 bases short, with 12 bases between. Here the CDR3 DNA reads TGTGCCAGTAGTATCTCGGGGGGAGGTCAGCCCCAGCATTTT. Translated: CASSISGGGQPQHF.

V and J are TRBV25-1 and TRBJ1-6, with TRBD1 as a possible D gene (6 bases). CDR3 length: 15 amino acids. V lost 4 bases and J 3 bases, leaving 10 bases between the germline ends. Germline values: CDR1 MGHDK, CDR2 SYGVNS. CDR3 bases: TGTGCCAGCAGTGGCAGACAGGACTATAATTCACCCCTCCACTTT. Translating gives CASSGRQDYNSPLHF.

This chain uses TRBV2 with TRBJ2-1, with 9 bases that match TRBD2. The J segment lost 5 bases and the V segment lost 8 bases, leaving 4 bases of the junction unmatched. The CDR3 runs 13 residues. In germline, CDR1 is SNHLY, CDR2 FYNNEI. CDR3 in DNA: TGTGCCAGCCTCCAGCGGGAGGACAATGAGCAGTTCTTC. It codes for CASLQREDNEQFF.

The CDR3 DNA follows: TGTGCCAGCCGGGACAGGGATTTGACACCCCTCCACTTT. Translating it yields CASRDRDLTPLHF. V and J are TRBV19 and TRBJ1-6; 9 bases align to TRBD1. After removal of 9 bases from V and 11 bases from J, the junction contained 8 bases not matched to a gene. CDR3 length: 13 residues. CDR1 and CDR2 (germline): LNHDA, SQIVND (reference sequence).

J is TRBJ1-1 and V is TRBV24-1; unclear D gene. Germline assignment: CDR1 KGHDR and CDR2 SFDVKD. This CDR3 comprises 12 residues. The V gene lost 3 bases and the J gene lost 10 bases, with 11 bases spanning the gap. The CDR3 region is CATSDQRGLAFF. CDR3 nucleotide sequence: TGTGCCACCAGTGATCAACGGGGATTAGCTTTCTTT.

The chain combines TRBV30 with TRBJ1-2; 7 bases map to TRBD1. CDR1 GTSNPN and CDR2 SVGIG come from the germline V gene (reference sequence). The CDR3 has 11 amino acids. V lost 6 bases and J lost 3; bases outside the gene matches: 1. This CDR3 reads CACGTDYGYTF. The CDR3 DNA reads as TGTGCCTGCGGGACAGACTATGGCTACACCTTC.

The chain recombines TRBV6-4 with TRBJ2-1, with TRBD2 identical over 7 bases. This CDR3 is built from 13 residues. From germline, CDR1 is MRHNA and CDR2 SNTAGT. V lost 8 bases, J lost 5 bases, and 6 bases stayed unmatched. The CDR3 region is CASARESNNEQFF. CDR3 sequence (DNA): TGTGCCAGCGCGCGGGAGTCTAACAATGAGCAGTTCTTC.

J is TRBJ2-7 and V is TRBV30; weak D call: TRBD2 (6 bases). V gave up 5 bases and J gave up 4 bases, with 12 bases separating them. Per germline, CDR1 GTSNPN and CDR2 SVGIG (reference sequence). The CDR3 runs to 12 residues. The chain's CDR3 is CAWRGAPYEQYF. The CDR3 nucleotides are TGTGCCTGGCGCGGGGCACCATACGAGCAGTACTTC.

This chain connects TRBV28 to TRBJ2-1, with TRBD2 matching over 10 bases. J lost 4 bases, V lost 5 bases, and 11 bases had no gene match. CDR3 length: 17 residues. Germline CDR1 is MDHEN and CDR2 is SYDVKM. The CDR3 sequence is CASSEGLGLANYNEQFF. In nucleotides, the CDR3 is TGTGCCAGCAGTGAGGGGTTGGGACTAGCGAATTACAATGAGCAGTTCTTC.

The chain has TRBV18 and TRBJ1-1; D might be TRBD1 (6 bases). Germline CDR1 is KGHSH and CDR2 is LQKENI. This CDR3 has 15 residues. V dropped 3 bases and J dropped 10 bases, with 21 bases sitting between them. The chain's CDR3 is CASSPTRGEQSVAFF. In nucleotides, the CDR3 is TGTGCCAGCTCACCCACCAGGGGAGAACAGAGTGTAGCTTTCTTT.

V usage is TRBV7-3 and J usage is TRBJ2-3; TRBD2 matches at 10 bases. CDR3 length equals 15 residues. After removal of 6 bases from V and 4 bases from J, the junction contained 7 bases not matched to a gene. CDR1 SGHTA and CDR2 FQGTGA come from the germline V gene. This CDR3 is CASRRSLAGADTQYF. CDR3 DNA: TGTGCCAGCAGGCGATCTCTAGCGGGAGCAGATACGCAGTATTTT.

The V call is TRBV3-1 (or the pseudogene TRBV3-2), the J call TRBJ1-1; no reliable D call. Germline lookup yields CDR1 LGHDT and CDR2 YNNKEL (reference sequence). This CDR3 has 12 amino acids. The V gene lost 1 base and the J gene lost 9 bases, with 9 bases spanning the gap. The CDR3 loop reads CASSQGVAQAFF. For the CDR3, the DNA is TGTGCCAGCAGCCAAGGGGTAGCTCAAGCTTTCTTT.

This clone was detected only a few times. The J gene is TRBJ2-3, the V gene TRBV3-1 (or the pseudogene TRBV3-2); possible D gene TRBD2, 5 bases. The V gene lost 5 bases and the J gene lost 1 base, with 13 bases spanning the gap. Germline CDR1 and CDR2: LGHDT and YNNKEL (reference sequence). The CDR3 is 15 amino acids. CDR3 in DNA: TGTGCCAGCAGCAACCGGGCGGGCCGCACAGATACGCAGTATTTT. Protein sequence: CASSNRAGRTDTQYF.

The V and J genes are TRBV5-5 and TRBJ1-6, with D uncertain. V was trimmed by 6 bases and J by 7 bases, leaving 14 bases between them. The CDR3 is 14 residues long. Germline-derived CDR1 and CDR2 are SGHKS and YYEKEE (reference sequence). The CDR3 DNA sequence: TGTGCCAGCATAAGAAGTTTAGAGAATTCACCCCTCCACTTT. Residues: CASIRSLENSPLHF.